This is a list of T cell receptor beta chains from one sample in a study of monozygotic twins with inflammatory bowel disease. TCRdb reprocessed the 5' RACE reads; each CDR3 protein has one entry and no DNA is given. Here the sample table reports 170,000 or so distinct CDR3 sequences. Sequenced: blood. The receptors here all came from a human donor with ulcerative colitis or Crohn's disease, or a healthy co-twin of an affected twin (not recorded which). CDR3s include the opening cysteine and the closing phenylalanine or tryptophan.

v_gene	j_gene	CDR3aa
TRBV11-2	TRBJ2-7	CASSVGSAISYEQYF
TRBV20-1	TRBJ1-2	CSASPTGTEYGYTF
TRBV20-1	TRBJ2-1	CSATRARAAFYNEQFF
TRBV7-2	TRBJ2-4	CASSLDGVLVKNIQYF
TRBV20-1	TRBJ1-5	CSATSGSRNQPQHF
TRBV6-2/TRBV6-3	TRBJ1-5	CASSYMLGAGQPQHF
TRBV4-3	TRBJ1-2	CASSQVSDGGYTF
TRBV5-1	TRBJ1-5	CASSLSGGNQPQHF
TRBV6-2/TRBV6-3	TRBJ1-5	CASSTYVRTQPQHF
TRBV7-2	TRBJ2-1	CASSPKGGSYNEQFF
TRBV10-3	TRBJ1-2	CAISEPGESYTF
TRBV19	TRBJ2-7	CASSPRQGFPDYEQYF
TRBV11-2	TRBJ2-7	CASSLKDRVYYEQYF
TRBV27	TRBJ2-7	CASSLLRGSYEQYF
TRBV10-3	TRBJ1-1	CAISESYRVTEAFF
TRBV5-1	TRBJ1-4	CASSLDAERGKLFF
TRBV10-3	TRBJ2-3	CAIRDLKYTDTQYF
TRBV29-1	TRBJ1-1	CSVRDRGRTEAFF
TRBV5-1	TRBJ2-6	CASGHAEANVLTF
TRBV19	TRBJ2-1	CASSIVTGVLMGNEQFF
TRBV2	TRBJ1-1	CASRGIPTNTEAFF
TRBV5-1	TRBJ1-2	CASSFATGDPYGYTF
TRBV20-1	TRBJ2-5	CSARPRLAGGQETQYF
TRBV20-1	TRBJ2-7	CSAKPLAGLGYEQYF
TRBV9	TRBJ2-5	CASSVSAGGETQYF
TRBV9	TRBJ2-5	CASSVGGQETQYF
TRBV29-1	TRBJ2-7	CSVEDRGGVSYEQYF